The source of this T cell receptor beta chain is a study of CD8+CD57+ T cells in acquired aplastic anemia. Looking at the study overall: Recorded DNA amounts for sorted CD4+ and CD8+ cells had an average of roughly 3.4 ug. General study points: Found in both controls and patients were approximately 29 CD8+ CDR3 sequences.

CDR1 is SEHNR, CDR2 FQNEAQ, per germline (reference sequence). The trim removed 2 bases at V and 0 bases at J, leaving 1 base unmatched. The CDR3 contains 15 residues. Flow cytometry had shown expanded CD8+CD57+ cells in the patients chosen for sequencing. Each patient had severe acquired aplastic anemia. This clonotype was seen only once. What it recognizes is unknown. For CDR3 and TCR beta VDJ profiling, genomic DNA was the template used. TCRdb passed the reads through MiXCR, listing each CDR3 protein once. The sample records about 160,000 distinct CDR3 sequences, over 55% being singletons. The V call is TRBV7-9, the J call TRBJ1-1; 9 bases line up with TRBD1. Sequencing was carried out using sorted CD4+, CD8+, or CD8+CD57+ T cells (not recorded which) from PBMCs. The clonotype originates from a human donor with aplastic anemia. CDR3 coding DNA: TGTGCCAGCAGCTTACGGACAGGGGTGAACACTGAAGCTTTCTTT. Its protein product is CASSLRTGVNTEAFF.